What follows are 28 T cell receptor beta chains derived from one specimen sequenced in a study of blood T cell repertoires in COVID-19. Only in-frame clones appear in the TCRdb table, and some are missing; sequencing was by immunoSEQ multiplex PCR. The sample has some 180,000 clones; over 75% are singletons. Sequenced input: peripheral blood. The source of these receptors is a middle-aged man who had recovered from COVID-19.

The chain combines TRBV28 with TRBJ2-5, with 10 bases aligning to TRBD1. The CDR3 contains 14 residues. CDR1 is MDHEN, CDR2 SYDVKM, per germline. The V segment lost 5 bases and the J segment 5 bases; nucleotides outside the gene matches: 5. DNA for the CDR3: TGTGCCAGCAGTCGGACAGGGGGAGGGGAGACCCAGTACTTC. Protein: CASSRTGGGETQYF.

The chain links TRBV24-1 to TRBJ1-5; maybe TRBD1 (6 bases). Trimming took 5 bases from V and 11 from J, leaving 15 bases between them. Germline V CDR1 and CDR2: KGHDR, SFDVKD. The CDR3 has 13 amino acids. CDR3 amino acids: CATSVAGDLAQHF. The DNA of the CDR3 is TGTGCCACCAGTGTGGCAGGGGATTTGGCCCAGCATTTT.

The chain couples TRBV30 to TRBJ1-1, with TRBD1 matching over 8 bases. CDR3 length equals 17 residues. The V gene end was trimmed by 2 bases and the J gene end by 3 bases; junction bases not matched to a gene: 14. Germline CDR1 is GTSNPN and CDR2 is SVGIG (reference sequence). The CDR3 is CAWSSSRTGFGDTEAFF. In nucleotides, the CDR3 is TGTGCCTGGAGTTCATCCCGGACAGGGTTCGGGGACACTGAAGCTTTCTTT. The whole variable domain, filled in from reference TRBV30 and TRBJ1-1, reads SQTIHQWPATLVQPVGSPLSLECTVEGTSNPNLYWYRQAAGRGLQLLFYSVGIGQISSEVPQNLSASRPQDRQFILSSKKLLLSDSGFYLCAWSSSRTGFGDTEAFFGQGTRLTVV.

The chain employs TRBV9 and TRBJ1-2; 7 positions match TRBD1. The J segment lost 8 bases and the V segment lost 3 bases, leaving 10 bases of the junction unmatched. Germline V CDR1 and CDR2: SGDLS, YYNGEE. The CDR3 spans 14 residues. The CDR3 loop is CASSAATGVEGYTF. CDR3 coding DNA: TGTGCCAGCAGCGCCGCCACAGGGGTGGAGGGCTACACCTTC. The complete variable domain, with remaining parts taken from reference TRBV9 and TRBJ1-2, reads DSGVTQTPKHLITATGQRVTLRCSPRSGDLSVYWYQQSLDQGLQFLIQYYNGEERAKGNILERFSAQQFPDLHSELNLSSLELGDSALYFCASSAATGVEGYTFGSGTRLTVV.

The chain uses TRBV7-9 and TRBJ1-6, with D possibly matching TRBD1 (6 bases). Germline CDR1 is SEHNR and CDR2 is FQNEAQ (reference sequence). CDR3 length equals 16 residues. V was shortened by 5 bases and J by 0 bases, with 11 bases between the two germline ends. This chain's CDR3 is CASSRDTSSYNSPLHF. CDR3 sequence (DNA): TGTGCCAGCAGCCGGGACACCAGCTCCTATAATTCACCCCTCCACTTT.

The rearrangement joins TRBV10-3 to TRBJ2-2; 7 bases align to TRBD1. CDR3 length equals 15 residues. The germline gives CDR1 ENHRY, CDR2 SYGVKD. The V segment lost 6 bases and the J segment 3 bases; nucleotides outside the gene matches: 7. The CDR3 nucleotides read TGTGCCATCAGGATCCGGGACAGAGACACCGGGGAGCTGTTTTTT. Translation: CAIRIRDRDTGELFF.

This clone was counted only a few times. The chain recombines TRBV27 with TRBJ1-1; 10 bases align to TRBD1. Trimming removed 6 bases from V and 3 bases from J; junction bases left unmatched: 4. Per germline, CDR1 MNHEY and CDR2 SMNVEV (reference sequence). The length of the CDR3 is 14 residues. CDR3 loop: CASRGTGEDTEAFF. The CDR3 DNA is TGTGCCAGCAGGGGGACAGGGGAGGACACTGAAGCTTTCTTT.

This rearrangement joins TRBV5-1 to TRBJ2-6; unclear D gene. With 4 bases removed from V and 0 bases from J, the gap between germline ends came to 8 bases. The CDR3 loop spans 15 amino acids. Germline loops: CDR1 SGHRS, CDR2 YFSETQ. The CDR3 spells CASSTSISGANVLTF. The DNA of the CDR3 is TGCGCCAGCAGCACGAGTATCTCTGGGGCCAACGTCCTGACTTTC.

The gene calls are TRBV12-3 or TRBV12-4 and TRBJ1-1; D remains unclear. There are 13 residues in the CDR3. Trimming removed 6 bases at V and 4 bases at J, with 12 bases between. As DNA, the CDR3 is TGTGCCAGCAGCCGCGGGCGGGTCACTGAAGCTTTCTTT. It specifies CASSRGRVTEAFF.

The rearrangement joins TRBV6-5 to TRBJ2-7, with D possibly being TRBD2 (7 bases). V lost 8 bases to trimming and J lost 2 bases, with 19 bases between them. CDR3 length: 15 residues. CDR1 MNHEY and CDR2 SVGAGI come from the germline V gene. The CDR3 nucleotides read TGTGCCAGCCTGCCGGGGGCTAGCGGAACCTACGAGCAGTACTTC. Encoded protein: CASLPGASGTYEQYF.

The V and J genes are TRBV7-3 and TRBJ2-2, with D unclear. This CDR3 has 14 amino acids. Trimming shortened V by 0 bases and J by 4 bases, and 6 bases separated the two germline ends. Germline V CDR1 and CDR2: SGHTA, FQGTGA. This chain's CDR3 is CASSLTGVTGELFF. The DNA of the CDR3 is TGTGCCAGCAGCTTAACCGGAGTCACCGGGGAGCTGTTTTTT.

The V and J genes are TRBV6-4 and TRBJ2-2; a possible D gene is TRBD2 (6 bases). The CDR3 has 14 residues. CDR1 and CDR2 from the germline V gene are MRHNA and SNTAGT. V lost 6 bases, J lost 2 bases, and 10 bases lay in between. The DNA of the CDR3 is TGTGCCAGCAGGCGGGATCAAAACACCGGGGAGCTGTTTTTT. Its translation is CASRRDQNTGELFF.

The chain links TRBV4-2 to TRBJ2-6; a weak D match, TRBD2 (5 bases). Trimming pared 4 bases from V and 2 bases from J, leaving 18 bases between. The CDR3 is 18 residues long. The germline V gene encodes CDR1 LGHNA and CDR2 YNFKEQ. The CDR3 here is CASSPTAGALAGANVLTF. CDR3 in DNA: TGTGCCAGCAGCCCGACCGCTGGTGCACTAGCTGGGGCCAACGTCCTGACTTTC.

V gene TRBV19 combines with J gene TRBJ2-5; 14 bases agree with TRBD2. CDR3 length equals 14 residues. V lost 6 bases, J lost 6 bases, and 3 bases stayed unmatched. The germline V gene has CDR1 LNHDA and CDR2 SQIVND (reference sequence). The CDR3 reads CASRGTSGRKTQYF. CDR3 nucleotide sequence: TGTGCCAGTAGAGGGACTAGCGGGAGAAAGACCCAGTACTTC.

This clone occurred once. The chain employs TRBV5-6 and TRBJ1-4; perhaps TRBD1 as D (6 bases). The germline V gene has CDR1 SGHDT and CDR2 YYEEEE. The CDR3 is 15 amino acids. The V gene lost 5 bases and the J gene lost 4 bases, with 15 bases spanning the gap. This CDR3 reads CASSRRGQFNEKLFF. The CDR3 DNA sequence: TGTGCCAGCAGTCGGCGTGGACAGTTTAATGAAAAACTGTTTTTT.

This sequence joins TRBV28 and TRBJ2-3; TRBD1 aligns across 10 bases. Looked up from germline, CDR1 is MDHEN and CDR2 is SYDVKM. V was clipped by 3 bases and J by 6 bases; unmatched bases: 3. This CDR3 is built from 14 residues. The CDR3 nucleotides are TGTGCCAGCAGTTTCGACAGGGGGCTTGATACGCAGTATTTT. Its translation: CASSFDRGLDTQYF. The variable domain in full, completed from reference TRBV28 and TRBJ2-3, reads DVKVTQSSRYLVKRTGEKVFLECVQDMDHENMFWYRQDPGLGLRLIYFSYDVKMKEKGDIPEGYSVSREKKERFSLILESASTNQTSMYLCASSFDRGLDTQYFGPGTRLTVL.

This chain links TRBV25-1 with TRBJ2-5, with D uncertain. The CDR3 is 11 residues long. V lost 9 bases, J lost 4 bases, and 9 bases lay in between. The germline V gene has CDR1 MGHDK and CDR2 SYGVNS. Written as DNA, the CDR3 is TGTGCCAGTGCCGGTGGAGAGACCCAGTACTTC. This codes for CASAGGETQYF.

This clone was counted a few times. The chain joins TRBV24-1 to TRBJ2-5, with D unclear. This CDR3 spans 14 amino acids. Trimming shortened V by 0 bases and J by 7 bases, and 11 bases separated the two germline ends. The germline gives CDR1 KGHDR, CDR2 SFDVKD. This CDR3 is CATSDLFQPGTQYF. The CDR3 DNA reads as TGTGCCACCAGTGATTTGTTCCAACCGGGGACCCAGTACTTC.

This chain joins TRBV19 and TRBJ2-2; the match to TRBD1 covers 10 bases. Trimming at V came to 2 bases and at J to 4 bases, leaving 7 bases not matched to a gene. Germline V gene lookup returns CDR1 LNHDA and CDR2 SQIVND (reference sequence). The CDR3 consists of 17 residues. The CDR3 coding sequence is TGTGCCAGTAGTATAATCGGAGGACAGGGGGTCACCGGGGAGCTGTTTTTT. Translation gives CASSIIGGQGVTGELFF.

The chain employs TRBV6-5 and TRBJ2-5, with TRBD1 matching over 8 bases. The V gene end was trimmed by 6 bases and the J gene end by 5 bases; junction bases not matched to a gene: 8. The CDR3 length is 14 residues. Germline CDR1 is MNHEY and CDR2 is SVGAGI. The CDR3 DNA reads TGTGCCAGCAGGCAGGACAGGGAGTTGGAGACCCAGTACTTC. Translated, it gives CASRQDRELETQYF.

The CDR3, as DNA: TGTGCCAGCATAGGTCAACAGGGGGTTGGAGAGACCCAGTACTTC. Protein sequence: CASIGQQGVGETQYF. V and J are TRBV2 and TRBJ2-5; 8 positions match TRBD1. V lost 7 bases and J lost 4; bases outside the gene matches: 11. The germline CDR1 and CDR2 sequences are SNHLY and FYNNEI. The CDR3 has 15 amino acids.

V and J are TRBV24-1 and TRBJ2-2, with TRBD2 identical over 7 bases. The CDR3 runs to 17 residues. Trimming at V came to 3 bases and at J to 2 bases, leaving 8 bases not matched to a gene. Germline V lookup: CDR1 KGHDR, CDR2 SFDVKD. The CDR3 DNA is TGTGCCACCAGTGATATCCGGACTAGAGATAACACCGGGGAGCTGTTTTTT. It specifies CATSDIRTRDNTGELFF.

The J gene is TRBJ2-3, the V gene TRBV5-1, with a tentative D call TRBD2 (5 bases). CDR1 is SGHRS and CDR2 is YFSETQ in the germline V gene. This CDR3 is built from 14 residues. The V end was cut by 6 bases, the J end by 0 bases, with 11 bases between. The CDR3 loop is CASKAASSTDTQYF. CDR3 nucleotide sequence: TGCGCCAGCAAAGCGGCCTCTAGCACAGATACGCAGTATTTT.

This clone was picked up one time. The rearrangement links TRBV11-3 to TRBJ2-1; 12 positions agree with TRBD2. The CDR3 totals 16 residues. Trimming removed 4 bases from V and 6 bases from J; junction bases left unmatched: 7. The germline CDR1 and CDR2 sequences are SGHNT and YENEEA. CDR3 sequence (DNA): TGTGCCAGCAGCTCTCGACTAGCGGGAGAGGTCAATGAGCAGTTCTTC. Protein product: CASSSRLAGEVNEQFF.

This clone came up once. CDR3 nucleotide sequence: TGTGCCAGCAGGAAGGGTCCGAGGGTCAATGAGCAGTTCTTC. Its protein product is CASRKGPRVNEQFF. The chain couples TRBV6-5 to TRBJ2-1; possible D gene TRBD2, 5 bases. Trimming stripped 6 bases from V and 6 bases from J, with 15 bases between. The germline gives CDR1 MNHEY, CDR2 SVGAGI. The CDR3 loop spans 14 amino acids.

The genes are TRBV6-4 and TRBJ2-1, with 9 bases lining up with TRBD2. The CDR3 has 16 amino acids. Germline V gene data show CDR1 as MRHNA and CDR2 as SNTAGT. Germline trimming cut 6 bases from V and 7 bases from J; bases unmatched to any gene: 13. DNA of the CDR3: TGTGCCAGCAGGAGGGCTAGCGGGGTGGGTGGAAATGAGCAGTTCTTC. It encodes CASRRASGVGGNEQFF.

This clone was counted only a few times. The genes are TRBV28 and TRBJ2-7, with 7 bases that match TRBD2. The CDR3 extends over 14 amino acids. Looked up from germline, CDR1 is MDHEN and CDR2 is SYDVKM. Unmatched junction bases numbered 10, after V lost 5 bases and J lost 6 bases. CDR3 DNA sequence: TGTGCCAGCAGTCAGATCGGGGAGGGGTCCGAGCAGTACTTC. It specifies CASSQIGEGSEQYF. The full variable domain, in which reference TRBV28 and TRBJ2-7 provide the parts outside the CDR3, is DVKVTQSSRYLVKRTGEKVFLECVQDMDHENMFWYRQDPGLGLRLIYFSYDVKMKEKGDIPEGYSVSREKKERFSLILESASTNQTSMYLCASSQIGEGSEQYFGPGTRLTVT.

The J gene is TRBJ2-5, the V gene TRBV27; tentatively, D is TRBD2 (5 bases). From germline, CDR1 is MNHEY and CDR2 SMNVEV (reference sequence). There are 16 residues in the CDR3. Trimming took off 0 bases at V and 2 bases at J, with 13 bases between the two ends. CDR3 bases: TGTGCCAGCAGTTTATCGCCAGTAGCGCTACAAGAGACCCAGTACTTC. It translates to CASSLSPVALQETQYF.